This T cell receptor (beta chain) was identified during a study of neurological immune-mediated disorders. Findings and limits, study-wide: None of the CDR3 amino acid sequences found in expanded clones was shared across subjects. This suggests that the TCR-beta repertoires were private in all groups.

PBMCs stored at -80 C, numbering 2 million, were the origin of the unsorted libraries. V shed 4 bases, J shed 5 bases, and the junction held 2 bases outside the gene matches. Germline CDR1 reads KGHDR; CDR2 reads SFDVKD. The CDR3 runs 13 residues. Template-switch 5'RACE cDNA synthesis added a 10-nucleotide unique molecular identifier. Sequencing runs each yielded over 170 million TCR-beta sequences from 15-18 subjects. TCRdb ran MiXCR on the 5' RACE reads and lists one entry per CDR3 protein. The table shows about 77,000 distinct CDR3 sequences, with 9.4% occurring only once. Details on this clonotype: The antigen remains unidentified.

This chain joins TRBV24-1 and TRBJ1-2; 8 bases map to TRBD1. The TCR was taken from a man in his fifties in good health. The sequenced material came from PBMCs. CDR3 DNA: TGTGCCACCAGTGACCGGACAGGGTATGGCTACACCTTC. Residues: CATSDRTGYGYTF.